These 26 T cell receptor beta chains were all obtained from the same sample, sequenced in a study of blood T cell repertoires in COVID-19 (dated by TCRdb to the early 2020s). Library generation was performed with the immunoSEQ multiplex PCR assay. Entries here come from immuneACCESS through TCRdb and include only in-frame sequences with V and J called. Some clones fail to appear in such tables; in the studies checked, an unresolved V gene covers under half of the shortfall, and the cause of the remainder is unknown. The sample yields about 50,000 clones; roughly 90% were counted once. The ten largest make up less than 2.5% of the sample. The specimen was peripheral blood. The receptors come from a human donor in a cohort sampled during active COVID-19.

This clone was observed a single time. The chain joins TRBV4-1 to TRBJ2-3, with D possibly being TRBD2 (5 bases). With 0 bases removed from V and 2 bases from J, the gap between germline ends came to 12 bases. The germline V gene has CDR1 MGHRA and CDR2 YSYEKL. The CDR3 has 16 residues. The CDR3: CASSQDGLAYTDTQYF. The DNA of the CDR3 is TGCGCCAGCAGCCAAGATGGGCTAGCTTACACAGATACGCAGTATTTT.

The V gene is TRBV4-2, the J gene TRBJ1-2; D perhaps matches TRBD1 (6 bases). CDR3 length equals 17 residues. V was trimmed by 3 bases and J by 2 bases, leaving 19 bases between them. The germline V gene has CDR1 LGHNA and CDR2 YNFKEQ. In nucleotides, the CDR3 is TGTGCCAGCAGCCAGCCGGGGGGCGCGACCGTAAACTATGGCTACACCTTC. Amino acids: CASSQPGGATVNYGYTF.

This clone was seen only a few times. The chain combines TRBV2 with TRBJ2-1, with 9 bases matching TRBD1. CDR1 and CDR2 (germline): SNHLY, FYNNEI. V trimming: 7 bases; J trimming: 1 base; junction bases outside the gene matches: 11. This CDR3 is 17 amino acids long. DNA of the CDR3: TGTGCCAGCAAATCATATGGGGGGACAGGGTCCTACAATGAGCAGTTCTTC. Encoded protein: CASKSYGGTGSYNEQFF.

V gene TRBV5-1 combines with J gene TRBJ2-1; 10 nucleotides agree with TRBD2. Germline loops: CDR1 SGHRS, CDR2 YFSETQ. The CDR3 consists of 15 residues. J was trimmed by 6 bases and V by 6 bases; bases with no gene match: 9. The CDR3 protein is CASTKAGGPINEQFF. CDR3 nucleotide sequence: TGCGCCAGCACAAAAGCGGGGGGGCCGATCAATGAGCAGTTCTTC.

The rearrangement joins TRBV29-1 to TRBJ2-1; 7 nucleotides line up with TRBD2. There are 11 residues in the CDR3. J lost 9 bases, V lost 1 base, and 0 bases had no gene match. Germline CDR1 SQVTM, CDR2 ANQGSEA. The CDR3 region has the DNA TGCAGCGTTGAAGCGGGAGGTGAGCAGTTCTTC. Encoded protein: CSVEAGGEQFF.

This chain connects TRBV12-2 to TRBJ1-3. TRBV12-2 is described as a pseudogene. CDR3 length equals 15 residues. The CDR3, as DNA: TGTGCAAGTCGCTTTATTGTAGGGAAGCGGGACACCATATATTTT. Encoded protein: CASRFIVGKRDTIYF.

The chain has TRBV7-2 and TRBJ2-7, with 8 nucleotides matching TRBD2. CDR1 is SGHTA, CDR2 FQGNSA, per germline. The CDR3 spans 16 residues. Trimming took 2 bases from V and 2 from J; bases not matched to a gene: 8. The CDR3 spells CASSLNLRGDTYEQYF. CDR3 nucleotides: TGTGCCAGCAGCTTAAACCTGCGGGGGGATACCTACGAGCAGTACTTC. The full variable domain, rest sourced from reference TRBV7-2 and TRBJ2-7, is GAGVSQSPSNKVTEKGKDVELRCDPISGHTALYWYRQSLGQGLEFLIYFQGNSAPDKSGLPSDRFSAERTGGSVSTLTIQRTQQEDSAVYLCASSLNLRGDTYEQYFGPGTRLTVT.

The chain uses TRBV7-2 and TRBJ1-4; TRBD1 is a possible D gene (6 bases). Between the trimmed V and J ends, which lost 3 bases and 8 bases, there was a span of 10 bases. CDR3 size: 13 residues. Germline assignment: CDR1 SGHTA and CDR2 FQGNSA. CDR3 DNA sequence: TGTGCCAGCAGCTTCCCTGGACAGGAAAAACTGTTTTTT. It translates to CASSFPGQEKLFF.

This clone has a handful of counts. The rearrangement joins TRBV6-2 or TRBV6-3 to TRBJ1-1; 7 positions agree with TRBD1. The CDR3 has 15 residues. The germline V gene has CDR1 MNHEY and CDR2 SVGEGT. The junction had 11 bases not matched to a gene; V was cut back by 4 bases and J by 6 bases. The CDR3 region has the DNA TGTGCCAGCAGTTCTATCGACAGGGCGGGCGCTGAAGCTTTCTTT. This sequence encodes CASSSIDRAGAEAFF.

The CDR3: CASRPPRWGLEWDYGYTF. CDR3 DNA: TGTGCCAGCAGGCCCCCCCGGTGGGGGCTGGAGTGGGACTATGGCTACACCTTC. The chain recombines TRBV28 with TRBJ1-2, with D perhaps TRBD1 (6 bases). The CDR3 has 18 amino acids. Germline assignment: CDR1 MDHEN and CDR2 SYDVKM. Deletions cut 6 bases from V and 3 bases from J, with 26 bases between.

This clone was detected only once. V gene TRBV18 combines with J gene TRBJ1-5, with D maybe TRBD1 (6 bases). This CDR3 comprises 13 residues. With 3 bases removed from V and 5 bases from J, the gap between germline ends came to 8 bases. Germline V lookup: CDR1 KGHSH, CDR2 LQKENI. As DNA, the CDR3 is TGTGCCAGCTCACCGAAGGGGGATCAGCCCCAGCATTTT. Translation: CASSPKGDQPQHF.

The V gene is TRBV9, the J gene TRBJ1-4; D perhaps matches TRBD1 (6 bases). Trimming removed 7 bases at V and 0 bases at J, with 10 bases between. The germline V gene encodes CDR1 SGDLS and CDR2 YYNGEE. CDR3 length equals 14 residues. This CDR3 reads CASSQGSTNEKLFF. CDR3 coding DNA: TGTGCCAGCTCTCAGGGGTCAACTAATGAAAAACTGTTTTTT.

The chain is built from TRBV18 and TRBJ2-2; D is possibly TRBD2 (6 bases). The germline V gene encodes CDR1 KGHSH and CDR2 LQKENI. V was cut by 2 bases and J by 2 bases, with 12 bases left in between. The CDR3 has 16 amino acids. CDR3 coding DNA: TGTGCCAGCTCACCATCGGGCGGGGCCAACACCGGGGAGCTGTTTTTT. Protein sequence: CASSPSGGANTGELFF.

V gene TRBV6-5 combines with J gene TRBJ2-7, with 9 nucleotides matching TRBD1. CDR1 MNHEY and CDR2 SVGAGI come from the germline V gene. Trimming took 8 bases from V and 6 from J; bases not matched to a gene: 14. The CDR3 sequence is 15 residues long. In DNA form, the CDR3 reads TGTGCCAGCGGTAGCGCGGGGACAGGGAAAGCCGAGCAGTACTTC. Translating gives CASGSAGTGKAEQYF.

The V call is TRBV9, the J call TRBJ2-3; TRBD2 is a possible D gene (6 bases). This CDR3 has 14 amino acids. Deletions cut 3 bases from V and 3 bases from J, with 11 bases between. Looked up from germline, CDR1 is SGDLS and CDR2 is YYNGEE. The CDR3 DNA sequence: TGTGCCAGCAGCGCCTCGGGGGTTACAGATACGCAGTATTTT. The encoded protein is CASSASGVTDTQYF.

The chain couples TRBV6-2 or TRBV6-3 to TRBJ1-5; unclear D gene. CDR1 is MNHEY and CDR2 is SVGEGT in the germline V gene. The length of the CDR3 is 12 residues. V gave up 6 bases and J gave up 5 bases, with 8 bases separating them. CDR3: CASSPRDQPQHF. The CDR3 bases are TGTGCCAGCAGCCCGAGAGATCAGCCCCAGCATTTT.

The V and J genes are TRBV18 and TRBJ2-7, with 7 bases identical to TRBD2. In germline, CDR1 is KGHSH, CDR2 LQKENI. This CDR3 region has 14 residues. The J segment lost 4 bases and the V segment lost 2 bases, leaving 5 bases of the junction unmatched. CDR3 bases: TGTGCCAGCTCACCAGGAGGACTAGTATACGAGCAGTACTTC. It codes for CASSPGGLVYEQYF.

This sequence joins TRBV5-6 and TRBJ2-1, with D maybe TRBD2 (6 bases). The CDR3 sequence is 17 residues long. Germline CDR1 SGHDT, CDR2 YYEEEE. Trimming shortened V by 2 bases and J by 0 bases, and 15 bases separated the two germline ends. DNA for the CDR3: TGTGCCAGCAGCTTACCTTATAGCGGAAACTCCTACAATGAGCAGTTCTTC. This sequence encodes CASSLPYSGNSYNEQFF.

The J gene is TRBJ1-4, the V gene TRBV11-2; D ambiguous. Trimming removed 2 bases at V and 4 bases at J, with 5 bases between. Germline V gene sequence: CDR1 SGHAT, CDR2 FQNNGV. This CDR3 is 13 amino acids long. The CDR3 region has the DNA TGTGCCAGCAGCTTAAACAGTAATGAAAAACTGTTTTTT. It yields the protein CASSLNSNEKLFF.

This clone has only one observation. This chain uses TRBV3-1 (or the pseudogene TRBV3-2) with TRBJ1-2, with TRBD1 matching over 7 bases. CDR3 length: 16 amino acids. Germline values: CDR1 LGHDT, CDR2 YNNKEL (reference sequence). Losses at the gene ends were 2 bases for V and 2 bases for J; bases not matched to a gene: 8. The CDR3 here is CASSQRNPTGNYGYTF. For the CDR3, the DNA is TGTGCCAGCAGCCAACGGAACCCGACAGGGAACTATGGCTACACCTTC.

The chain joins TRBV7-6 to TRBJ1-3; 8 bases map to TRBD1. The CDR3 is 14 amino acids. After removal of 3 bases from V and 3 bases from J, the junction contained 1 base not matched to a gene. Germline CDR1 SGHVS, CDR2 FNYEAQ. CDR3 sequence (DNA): TGTGCCAGCAGCTTGGGGACAGGTGGAAACACCATATATTTT. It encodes CASSLGTGGNTIYF.

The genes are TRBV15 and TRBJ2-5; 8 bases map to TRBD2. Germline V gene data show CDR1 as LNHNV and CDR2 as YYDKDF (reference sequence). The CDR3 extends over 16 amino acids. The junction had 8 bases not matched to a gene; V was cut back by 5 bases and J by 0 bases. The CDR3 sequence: CATSGPRLANQETQYF. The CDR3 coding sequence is TGTGCCACCAGCGGGCCGAGACTAGCGAACCAAGAGACCCAGTACTTC.

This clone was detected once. CDR3 residues: CAGGGSSYNEQFF. The CDR3 nucleotides read TGTGCCGGGGGGGGGAGCTCCTACAATGAGCAGTTCTTC. The V and J genes are TRBV28 and TRBJ2-1, with 7 bases lining up with TRBD2. The germline gives CDR1 MDHEN, CDR2 SYDVKM. The CDR3 extends over 13 amino acids. J was trimmed by 0 bases and V by 11 bases; bases with no gene match: 4.

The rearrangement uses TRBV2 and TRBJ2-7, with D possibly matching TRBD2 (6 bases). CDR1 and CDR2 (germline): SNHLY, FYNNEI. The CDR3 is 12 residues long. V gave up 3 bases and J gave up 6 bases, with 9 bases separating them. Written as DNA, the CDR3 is TGTGCCAGCAGTGATATGGGACTCGAGCAGTACTTC. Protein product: CASSDMGLEQYF.

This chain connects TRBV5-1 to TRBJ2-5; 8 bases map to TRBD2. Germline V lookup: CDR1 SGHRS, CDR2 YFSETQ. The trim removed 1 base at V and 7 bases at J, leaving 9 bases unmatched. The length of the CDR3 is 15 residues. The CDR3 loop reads CASSLIPGGPSTQYF. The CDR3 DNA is TGCGCCAGCAGCTTGATTCCGGGAGGGCCGTCGACCCAGTACTTC.

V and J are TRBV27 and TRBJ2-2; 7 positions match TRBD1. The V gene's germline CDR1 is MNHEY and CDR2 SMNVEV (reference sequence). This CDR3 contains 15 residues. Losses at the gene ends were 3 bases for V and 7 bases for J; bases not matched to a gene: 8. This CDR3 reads CASSFNRGSGGELFF. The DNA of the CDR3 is TGTGCCAGCAGTTTCAACAGGGGTAGTGGCGGGGAGCTGTTTTTT.